What follows is one T cell receptor beta chain and its context. CDR3 length equals 13 residues. Germline assignment: CDR1 MDHEN and CDR2 SYDVKM. Trimming took 7 bases from V and 7 from J, leaving 11 bases between them. The sample originates from a study of blood T cell repertoires in COVID-19. At the level of the study: PBMCs, B-cell-depleted T cells, or T cells provided the cDNA or gDNA that made up the material.

Authors' analysis steps: Amplification of reference gene primers was used by the study to estimate nucleated cell counts. Profiling relied on immunoSEQ multiplex PCR, and the TCRdb table lists in-frame clones only, not all of them. D and trimming come from the DNA, and the V and J calls and clone size come from that table. The sample has roughly 53,000 clones; more than 90% are singletons. This TCR came from a human donor in a cohort sampled during active COVID-19. The rearrangement links TRBV28 to TRBJ1-6; D call uncertain. Sequencing was performed on peripheral blood. As DNA, the CDR3 is TGTGCCAGCACTAAGTTTTCCAATTCACCCCTCCACTTT. The encoded protein is CASTKFSNSPLHF.